This T cell receptor (beta chain) was observed in a study of cytomegalovirus exposure and HLA in healthy donors. Study-wide findings and caveats: In vitro testing confirmed a few CMV-associated chains as specific for CMV antigens.

The PCR was carried out with 60 Vbeta primers and 13 Jbeta primers. Measured with immunoSEQ multiplex PCR; TCRdb has only the in-frame clones, and not every one. This repertoire shows some 150,000 clones, roughly 79% found once; its top ten account for about 13%. CDR3 length: 14 residues. Looked up from germline, CDR1 is LNHDA and CDR2 is SQIVND (reference sequence). Of note for this clone: Its antigen is undetermined.

The source is a woman aged 50 to 60 in good health and CMV-seronegative. The J gene is TRBJ2-5, the V gene TRBV19, with unresolved D. The end of the DNA aligns better with TRBJ2-7, so the J call may be wrong. Specimen: PBMCs. Written as DNA, the CDR3 is TGTGCCAGTAGTAAGAGATTACCAGACTACGAGCAGTACTTC. Its translation is CASSKRLPDYEQYF.